This T cell receptor beta chain was recovered during a study of T cell responses to AZD1222 COVID-19 vaccine. Assay used: immunoSEQ multiplex PCR; TCRdb lists only in-frame clones, some missing. The repertoire includes about 120,000 clones, roughly 88% of them detected once, and more than 3% sits in the top ten. This clone was picked up one time. The starting material was peripheral blood, obtained on day 0 of AZD1222 vaccination. The clonotype comes from an adult in good health.

In DNA form, the CDR3 reads TGCGCCAGCAGCCCCCGGGGCATGGACTATGGCTACACCTTC. Translating it yields CASSPRGMDYGYTF. The chain employs TRBV5-1 and TRBJ1-2, with D possibly matching TRBD1 (5 bases). The V and J ends lost 4 bases and 3 bases respectively, with 13 bases between them. Germline assignment: CDR1 SGHRS and CDR2 YFSETQ. The CDR3 has 14 residues.